This T cell receptor beta chain was recorded in a study of blood T cells in healthy people across ages. Study-level points and caveats: As naive T cell percentage varied, TCR beta diversity correlated strongly with it.

Isolating PBMCs gave at least 7 million of these cells per sample. Primers used in a second PCR of about 6 to 11 cycles were a sample-barcoded 5' primer and a J-beta primer mix. MiXCR was run by TCRdb on the 5' RACE reads, yielding one entry per CDR3 protein. The data show roughly 800,000 distinct CDR3 sequences, roughly 25% seen once. Details on this clonotype: Its antigen is unidentified.

The V gene lost 1 base and the J gene lost 5 bases, with 12 bases spanning the gap. Per the germline V gene, CDR1 is LGHNA and CDR2 is YSLEER. This CDR3 has 15 residues. These same data were also listed under a study on T cells of mothers and their children. Turning to that study: Researchers found no T cell clones that were persistent and microchimeric.

The source material was blood. This receptor was taken from a boy aged 5-17 years in good health. V gene TRBV4-3 combines with J gene TRBJ2-1; no clear D gene. DNA for the CDR3: TGCGCCAGCAGCCAAGTAGGAACATTGAACAATGAGCAGTTCTTC. This gives the protein CASSQVGTLNNEQFF.